This record covers a single T cell receptor beta chain. These data belong to a study of shared T cell receptors in the human thymus. Clones were read by immunoSEQ multiplex PCR, and TCRdb kept only the in-frame ones, dropping some. The sample lists more than 550,000 clones, 75% to 90% occurring once. From germline, CDR1 is SGHDT and CDR2 YYEEEE. The CDR3 is 19 residues long. The ends lost 4 bases at V and 7 bases at J; junction bases unmatched: 21. This sample also belongs to another study, concerning human thymus T cells. That work states: Donors were healthy Finnish infants having corrective surgery for congenital heart defects. Thymic resections from corrective heart surgery supplied the tissue. Among thymic and blood repertoires, usage of V and J genes appeared biased. Thymic TCR repertoires of unrelated people reportedly overlapped highly.

This sequence originates from a girl under three years old with a congenital heart defect. The J gene is TRBJ2-1, the V gene TRBV5-6; 9 bases match TRBD1. Specimen: thymocytes. CDR3 nucleotides: TGTGCCAGCAGCCTCCGTATATACCCCGGGACAGGGAATAAGAATGAGCAGTTCTTC. Residues: CASSLRIYPGTGNKNEQFF.